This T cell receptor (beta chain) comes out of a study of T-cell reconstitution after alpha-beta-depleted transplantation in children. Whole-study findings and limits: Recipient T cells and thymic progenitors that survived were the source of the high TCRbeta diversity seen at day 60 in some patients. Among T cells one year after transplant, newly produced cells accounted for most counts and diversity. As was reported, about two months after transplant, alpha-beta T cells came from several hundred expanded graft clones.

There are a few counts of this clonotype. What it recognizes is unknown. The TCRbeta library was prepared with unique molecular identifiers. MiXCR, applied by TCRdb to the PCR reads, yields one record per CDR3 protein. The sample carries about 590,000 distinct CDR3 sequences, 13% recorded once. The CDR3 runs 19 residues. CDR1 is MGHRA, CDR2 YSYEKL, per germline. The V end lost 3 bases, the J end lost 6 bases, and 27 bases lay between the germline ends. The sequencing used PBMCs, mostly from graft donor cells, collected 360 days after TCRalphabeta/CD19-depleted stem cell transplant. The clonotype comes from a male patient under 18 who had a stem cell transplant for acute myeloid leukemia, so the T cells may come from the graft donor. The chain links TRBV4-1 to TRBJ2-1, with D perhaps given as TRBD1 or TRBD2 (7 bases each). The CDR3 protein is CASSHPRGGRFNGINEQFF. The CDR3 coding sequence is TGCGCCAGCAGCCACCCCAGGGGGGGGCGGTTTAACGGGATCAATGAGCAGTTCTTC.